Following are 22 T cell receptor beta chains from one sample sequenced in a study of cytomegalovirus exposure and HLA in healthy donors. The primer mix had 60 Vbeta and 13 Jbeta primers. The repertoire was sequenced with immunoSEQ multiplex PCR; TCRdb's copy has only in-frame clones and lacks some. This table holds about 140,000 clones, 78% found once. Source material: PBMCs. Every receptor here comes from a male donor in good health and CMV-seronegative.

CDR3 sequence: CASSLLGVTNEKLFF. The DNA for the CDR3 is TGTGCCAGCAGCTTACTCGGGGTGACTAATGAAAAACTGTTTTTT. This rearrangement joins TRBV11-2 to TRBJ1-4; no definite D call. From germline, CDR1 is SGHAT and CDR2 FQNNGV. V was shortened by 2 bases and J by 2 bases, with 9 bases between the two germline ends. The CDR3 sequence is 15 residues long.

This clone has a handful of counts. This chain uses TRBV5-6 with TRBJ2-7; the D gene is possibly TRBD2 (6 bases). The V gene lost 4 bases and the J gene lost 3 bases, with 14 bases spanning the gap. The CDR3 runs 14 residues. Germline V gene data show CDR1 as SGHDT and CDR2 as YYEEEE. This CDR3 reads CASSTGLLLYEQYF. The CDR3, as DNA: TGTGCCAGCAGCACTGGACTACTCCTCTACGAGCAGTACTTC.

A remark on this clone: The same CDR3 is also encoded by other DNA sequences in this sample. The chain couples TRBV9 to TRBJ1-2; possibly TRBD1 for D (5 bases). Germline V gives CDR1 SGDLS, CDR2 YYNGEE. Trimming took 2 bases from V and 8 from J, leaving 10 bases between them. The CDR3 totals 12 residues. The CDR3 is CASSVGGRGYTF. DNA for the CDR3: TGTGCCAGCAGCGTTGGGGGGAGAGGCTACACCTTC.

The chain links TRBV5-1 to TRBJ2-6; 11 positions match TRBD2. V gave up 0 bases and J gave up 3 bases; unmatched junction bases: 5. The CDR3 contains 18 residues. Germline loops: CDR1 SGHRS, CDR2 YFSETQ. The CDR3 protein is CASSLDSGGAFGANVLTF. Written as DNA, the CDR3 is TGCGCCAGCAGCTTGGATAGCGGGGGGGCCTTTGGGGCCAACGTCCTGACTTTC.

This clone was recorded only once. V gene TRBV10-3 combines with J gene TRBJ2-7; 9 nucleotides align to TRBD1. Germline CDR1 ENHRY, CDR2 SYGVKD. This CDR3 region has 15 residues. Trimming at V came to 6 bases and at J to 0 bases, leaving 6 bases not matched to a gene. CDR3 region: CAIRAGTGTSYEQYF. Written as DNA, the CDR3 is TGTGCCATCAGAGCCGGGACAGGGACCTCCTACGAGCAGTACTTC.

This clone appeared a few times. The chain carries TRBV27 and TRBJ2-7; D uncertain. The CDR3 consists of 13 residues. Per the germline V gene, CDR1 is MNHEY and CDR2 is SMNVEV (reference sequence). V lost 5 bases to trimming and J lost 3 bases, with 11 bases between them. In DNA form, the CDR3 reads TGTGCCAGCAGTAGTGGGCCGAACTACGAGCAGTACTTC. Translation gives CASSSGPNYEQYF.

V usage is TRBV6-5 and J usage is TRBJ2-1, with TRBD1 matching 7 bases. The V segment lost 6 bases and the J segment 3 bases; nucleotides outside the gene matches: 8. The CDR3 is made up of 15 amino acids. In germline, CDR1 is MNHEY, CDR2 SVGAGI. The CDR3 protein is CASRSGTVNYNEQFF. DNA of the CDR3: TGTGCCAGCAGATCCGGGACAGTGAACTACAATGAGCAGTTCTTC.

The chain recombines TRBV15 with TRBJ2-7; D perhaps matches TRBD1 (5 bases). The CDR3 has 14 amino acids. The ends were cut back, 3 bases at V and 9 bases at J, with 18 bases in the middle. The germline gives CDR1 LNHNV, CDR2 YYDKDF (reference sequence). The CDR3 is CATSRYDSKMGQYF. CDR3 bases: TGTGCCACCAGCAGGTACGACAGCAAAATGGGGCAGTACTTC.

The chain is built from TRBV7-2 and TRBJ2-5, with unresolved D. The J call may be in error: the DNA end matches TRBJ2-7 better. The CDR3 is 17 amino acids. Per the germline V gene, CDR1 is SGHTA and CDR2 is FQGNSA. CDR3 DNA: TGTGCCAGCACCCAAACCACGCGGCGAATCCCGCTCTACGAGCAGTACTTC. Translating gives CASTQTTRRIPLYEQYF.

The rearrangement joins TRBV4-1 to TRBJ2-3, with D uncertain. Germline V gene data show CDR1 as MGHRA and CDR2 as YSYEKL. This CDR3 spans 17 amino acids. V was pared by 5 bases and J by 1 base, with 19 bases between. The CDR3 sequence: CASSLQPVGSGTDTQYF. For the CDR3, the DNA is TGCGCCAGCAGCTTACAACCCGTCGGGTCCGGCACAGATACGCAGTATTTT.

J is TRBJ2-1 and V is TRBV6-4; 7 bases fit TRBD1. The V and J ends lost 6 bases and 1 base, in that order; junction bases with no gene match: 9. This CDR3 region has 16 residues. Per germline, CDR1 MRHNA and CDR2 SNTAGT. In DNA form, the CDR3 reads TGTGCCAGCAGCCCGACAGGGAAGGGGTCCTACAATGAGCAGTTCTTC. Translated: CASSPTGKGSYNEQFF.

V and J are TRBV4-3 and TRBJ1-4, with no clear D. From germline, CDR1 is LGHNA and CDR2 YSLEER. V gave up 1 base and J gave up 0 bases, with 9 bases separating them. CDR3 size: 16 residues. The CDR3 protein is CASSQGPVATNEKLFF. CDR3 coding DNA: TGCGCCAGCAGCCAAGGGCCCGTTGCAACTAATGAAAAACTGTTTTTT.

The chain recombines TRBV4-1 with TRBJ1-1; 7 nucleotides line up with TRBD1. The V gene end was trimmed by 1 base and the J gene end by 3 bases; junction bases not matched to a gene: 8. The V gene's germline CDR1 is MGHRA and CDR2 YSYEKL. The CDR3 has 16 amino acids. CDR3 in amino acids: CASSQAPDRVDTEAFF. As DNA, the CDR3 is TGCGCCAGCAGCCAAGCCCCAGACAGGGTGGACACTGAAGCTTTCTTT.

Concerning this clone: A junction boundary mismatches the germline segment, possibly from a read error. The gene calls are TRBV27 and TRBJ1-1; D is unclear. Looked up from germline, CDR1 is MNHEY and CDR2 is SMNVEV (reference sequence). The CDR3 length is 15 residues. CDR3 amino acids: CASSLGPVPNAEAFF. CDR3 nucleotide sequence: TGTGCCAGCAGTTTAGGCCCCGTCCCGAACGCTGAAGCTTTCTTT.

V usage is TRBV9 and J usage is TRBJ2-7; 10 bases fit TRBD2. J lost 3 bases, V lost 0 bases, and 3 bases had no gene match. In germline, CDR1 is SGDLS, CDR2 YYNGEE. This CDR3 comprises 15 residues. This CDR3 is CASSVASGRGYEQYF. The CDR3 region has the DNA TGTGCCAGCAGCGTAGCCAGCGGGAGGGGCTACGAGCAGTACTTC.

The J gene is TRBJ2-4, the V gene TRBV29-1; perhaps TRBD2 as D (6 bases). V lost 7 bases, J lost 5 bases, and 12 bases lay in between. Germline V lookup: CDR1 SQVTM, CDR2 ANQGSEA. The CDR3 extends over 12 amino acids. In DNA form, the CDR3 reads TGCAGCGCTGCGGGACCTCAAAACATTCAGTACTTC. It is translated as CSAAGPQNIQYF. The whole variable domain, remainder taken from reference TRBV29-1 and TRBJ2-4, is SAVISQKPSRDICQRGTSLTIQCQVDSQVTMMFWYRQQPGQSLTLIATANQGSEATYESGFVIDKFPISRPNLTFSTLTVSNMSPEDSSIYLCSAAGPQNIQYFGAGTRLSVL.

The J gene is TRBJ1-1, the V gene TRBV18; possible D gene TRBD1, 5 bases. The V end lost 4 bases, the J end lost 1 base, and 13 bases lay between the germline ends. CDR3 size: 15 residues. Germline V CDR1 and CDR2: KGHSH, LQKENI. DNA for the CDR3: TGTGCCAGCTCACAGACAGTGGACAAGAACACTGAAGCTTTCTTT. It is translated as CASSQTVDKNTEAFF.

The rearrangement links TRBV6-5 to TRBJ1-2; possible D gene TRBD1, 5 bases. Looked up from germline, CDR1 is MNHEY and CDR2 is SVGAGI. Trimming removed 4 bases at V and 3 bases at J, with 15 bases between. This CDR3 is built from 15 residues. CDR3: CASSSPEGEDYGYTF. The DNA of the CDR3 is TGTGCCAGCAGTTCCCCGGAAGGGGAAGACTATGGCTACACCTTC.

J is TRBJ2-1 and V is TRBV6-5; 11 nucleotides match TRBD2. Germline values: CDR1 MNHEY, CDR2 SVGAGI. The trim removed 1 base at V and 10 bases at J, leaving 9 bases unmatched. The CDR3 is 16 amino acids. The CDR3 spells CASSYFSRTSGHEQFF. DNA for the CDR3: TGTGCCAGCAGTTACTTTTCACGGACTAGCGGGCACGAGCAGTTCTTC.

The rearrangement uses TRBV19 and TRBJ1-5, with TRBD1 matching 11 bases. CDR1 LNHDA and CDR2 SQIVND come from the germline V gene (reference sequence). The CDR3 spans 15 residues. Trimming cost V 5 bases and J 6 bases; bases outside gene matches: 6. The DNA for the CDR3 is TGTGCCAGTAGTCCCGGGACAGGGGGGGCTCAGCCCCAGCATTTT. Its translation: CASSPGTGGAQPQHF.

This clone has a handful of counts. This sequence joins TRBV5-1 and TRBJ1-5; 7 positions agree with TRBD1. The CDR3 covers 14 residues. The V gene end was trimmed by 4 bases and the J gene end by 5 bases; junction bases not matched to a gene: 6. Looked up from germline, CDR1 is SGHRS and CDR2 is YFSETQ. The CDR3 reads CASSATGMDQPQHF. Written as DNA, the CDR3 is TGCGCCAGCAGCGCGACAGGGATGGATCAGCCCCAGCATTTT. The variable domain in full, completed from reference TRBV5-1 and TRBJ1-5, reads KAGVTQTPRYLIKTRGQQVTLSCSPISGHRSVSWYQQTPGQGLQFLFEYFSETQRNKGNFPGRFSGRQFSNSRSEMNVSTLELGDSALYLCASSATGMDQPQHFGDGTRLSIL.

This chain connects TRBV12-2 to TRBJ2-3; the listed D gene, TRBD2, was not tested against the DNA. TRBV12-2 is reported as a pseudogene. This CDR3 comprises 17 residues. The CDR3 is CASRLALCGNSTDTQYF. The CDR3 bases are TGTGCAAGTCGCTTAGCGCTTTGCGGGAATAGCACAGATACGCAGTATTTT.